The subject of this entry is one T cell receptor beta chain. Its antigen is unidentified. This CDR3 contains 16 residues. CDR1 is MNHEY and CDR2 is SVGEGT in the germline V gene. Trimming removed 0 bases from V and 4 bases from J, with 13 bases in between. The sample comes from a study of T cells after yellow fever vaccination. TCR cDNA was made by 5'RACE template switching, adding a universal primer site and UMIs. TCRdb used MiXCR to reprocess the 5' RACE reads, holding one entry per CDR3 protein. This table has 620,000 or so distinct CDR3 sequences, approximately 16% appearing once. General study results and limits: High-abundance clonotypes from the bulk population could contaminate FACS-sorted repertoires. Only a small proportion of the clonotypes turned up in both the CD4 and the CD8 compartments, likely arising from convergent recombination. Most primary-vaccination clones reappeared after the booster (about 97% CD4, roughly 90% CD8).

The specimen was PBMCs, collected around 5 days after the first yellow fever vaccination. The source is a man aged 18 to 29 who received the YFV17D yellow fever vaccine. V gene TRBV6-2 or TRBV6-3 combines with J gene TRBJ2-1; perhaps TRBD1 as D (6 bases). The CDR3 loop reads CASSYSPGALYNEQFF. In nucleotides, the CDR3 is TGTGCCAGCAGTTACTCGCCAGGGGCCTTGTACAATGAGCAGTTCTTC.